This TCR beta chain was profiled in a study of cytomegalovirus exposure and HLA in healthy donors. Whole-study results and caveats: Per a later analysis, HLA-associated TCR beta chains showed more clonal expansion than other, equally common TCR beta chains.

About this clone: What it binds is unknown.

V lost 4 bases to trimming and J lost 5 bases; unmatched junction nucleotides: 10. CDR3 length: 16 residues. Germline V gene lookup returns CDR1 SGHVS and CDR2 FQNEAQ. PCR primers comprised 60 Vbeta and 13 Jbeta primers. Generated by immunoSEQ multiplex PCR, the TCRdb table keeps only in-frame clones and is missing some. Here the sample spans tens of thousands of clones, roughly 74% being singletons. Sequencing was carried out using PBMCs. This clonotype was obtained from a man aged 40-50 years in good health and CMV-seronegative. The chain employs TRBV7-8 and TRBJ2-7, with 11 nucleotides matching TRBD1. Here the CDR3 DNA reads TGTGCCAGCAGCTCGCTCAGGACAGGGGGCTTCCACGAGCAGTACTTC. As protein: CASSSLRTGGFHEQYF. Combining the CDR3 with reference TRBV7-8 and TRBJ2-7 gives the whole variable domain GAGVSQSPRYKVAKRGQDVALRCDPISGHVSLFWYQQALGQGPEFLTYFQNEAQLDKSGLPSDRFFAERPEGSVSTLKIQRTQQEDSAVYLCASSSLRTGGFHEQYFGPGTRLTVT.